Below, 10 T cell receptor beta chains from the same sample are listed, as sequenced in a study of patients and donors after allogeneic stem cell transplantation. MiXCR, applied by TCRdb to the RT-PCR reads, yields one record per CDR3 protein. The table shows 150,000 to 200,000 distinct CDR3 sequences, with more than 20% occurring only once. Material for sequencing was blood, either unsorted or a sorted T cell fraction (not recorded which). These receptors were collected from a human donor who was either an allogeneic HSCT recipient or a stem cell or donor lymphocyte infusion donor (not recorded which). It is not recorded whose cells these are; they may come from a transplant donor.

The chain carries TRBV20-1 and TRBJ2-7; 7 positions agree with TRBD1. The V segment lost 3 bases and the J segment 3 bases; nucleotides outside the gene matches: 5. Germline-derived CDR1 and CDR2 are DFQATT and SNEGSKA (reference sequence). CDR3 length: 13 residues. The DNA of the CDR3 is TGCAGTGCTAGCTCTGCAGGGGGCTACGAGCAGTACTTC. It specifies CSASSAGGYEQYF.

This chain connects TRBV10-3 to TRBJ2-5, with unresolved D. V gave up 2 bases and J gave up 7 bases, with 8 bases separating them. The CDR3 is 12 residues long. Per the germline V gene, CDR1 is ENHRY and CDR2 is SYGVKD. In DNA, the CDR3 is TGTGCCATCAGTGAGGCAACTGGGACCCAGTACTTC. This gives the protein CAISEATGTQYF.

This chain links TRBV12-3 or TRBV12-4 with TRBJ1-5; TRBD1 agrees at 10 bases. V trimming: 4 bases; J trimming: 15 bases; junction bases outside the gene matches: 6. There are 12 residues in the CDR3. DNA of the CDR3: TGTGCCAGCAGTTCACAGGGACAGGGGTTGCATTTT. This gives the protein CASSSQGQGLHF.

The CDR3 sequence is CSARGDHTYGYTF. CDR3 sequence (DNA): TGCAGTGCTAGGGGGGATCATACCTATGGCTACACCTTC. V is TRBV20-1 and J is TRBJ1-2, with D possibly being TRBD1 (5 bases). The V end was cut by 3 bases, the J end by 4 bases, with 12 bases between. This CDR3 spans 13 amino acids. Germline V gene lookup returns CDR1 DFQATT and CDR2 SNEGSKA (reference sequence).

This rearrangement joins TRBV5-1 to TRBJ2-1; perhaps TRBD1 as D (5 bases). The V gene's germline CDR1 is SGHRS and CDR2 YFSETQ. The CDR3 has 14 amino acids. The V gene lost 4 bases and the J gene lost 4 bases, with 12 bases spanning the gap. CDR3 sequence reads: CASSIKDSYNEQFF. The DNA of the CDR3 is TGCGCCAGCAGCATAAAAGACAGTTACAATGAGCAGTTCTTC.

The V and J genes are TRBV5-5 and TRBJ1-5; possibly TRBD1 for D (5 bases). Germline loops: CDR1 SGHKS, CDR2 YYEKEE (reference sequence). The CDR3 totals 14 residues. Trimming stripped 3 bases from V and 2 bases from J, with 9 bases between. The chain's CDR3 is CASSSRGGNQPQHF. The CDR3 DNA follows: TGTGCCAGCAGCTCTCGGGGCGGCAATCAGCCCCAGCATTTT.

This rearrangement joins TRBV12-3 or TRBV12-4 to TRBJ1-2, with D maybe TRBD1 (5 bases). V was trimmed by 7 bases and J by 7 bases, leaving 25 bases between them. The CDR3 loop spans 16 amino acids. The CDR3 coding sequence is TGTGCCAGCAACCTTACAGGACTGACAGCCGCGGGTGGCTACACCTTC. Translating gives CASNLTGLTAAGGYTF.

This clonotype has a handful of counts. V gene TRBV29-1 combines with J gene TRBJ1-1, with 9 bases aligning to TRBD1. Germline-derived CDR1 and CDR2 are SQVTM and ANQGSEA. CDR3 length: 15 residues. V lost 6 bases, J lost 0 bases, and 8 bases stayed unmatched. In DNA, the CDR3 is TGCAGCGTCTTCCGGGACAGGGTGATGAACACTGAAGCTTTCTTT. This translates into CSVFRDRVMNTEAFF.

This clonotype was observed a handful of times. The J gene is TRBJ2-1, the V gene TRBV9, with D possibly being TRBD2 (5 bases). Germline CDR1 is SGDLS and CDR2 is YYNGEE. This CDR3 region has 18 residues. V gave up 7 bases and J gave up 5 bases, with 28 bases separating them. CDR3 bases: TGTGCCAGCTCTCTGAGTATTCGTGCTTTTATGGGAGACAATGAGCAGTTCTTC. Translation: CASSLSIRAFMGDNEQFF.

This clonotype came up a few times. V is TRBV20-1 and J is TRBJ2-7, with D perhaps TRBD1 or TRBD2 (5 bases each). V lost 3 bases, J lost 3 bases, and 12 bases lay in between. Germline V gene sequence: CDR1 DFQATT, CDR2 SNEGSKA (reference sequence). This CDR3 spans 13 amino acids. The CDR3 nucleotides are TGCAGTGCTAGCTCCGGGGCCCTCTACGAGCAGTACTTC. Amino acid sequence: CSASSGALYEQYF.